Shown below are 24 T cell receptor beta chains from a single sample sequenced in a study of blood T cell repertoires in COVID-19. The data were produced by immunoSEQ multiplex PCR, yet TCRdb's version contains in-frame clones alone and is incomplete. The profile shows 100,000 or so clones, about four fifths of them singletons. The specimen was peripheral blood. These receptors all come from an elderly woman with acute or convalescent COVID-19.

The chain combines TRBV5-8 with TRBJ1-5; no reliable D call. The V end lost 0 bases, the J end lost 0 bases, and 10 bases lay between the germline ends. Per germline, CDR1 SGHTS and CDR2 YDEGEE. The CDR3 is made up of 16 amino acids. This CDR3 is CASSLGAVYSNQPQHF. DNA for the CDR3: TGTGCCAGCAGCTTGGGAGCGGTATATAGCAATCAGCCCCAGCATTTT.

J is TRBJ2-3 and V is TRBV12-5; D may be TRBD1 (6 bases). Germline V CDR1 and CDR2: LGHNT, FRNRAP. The V end lost 6 bases, the J end lost 6 bases, and 19 bases lay between the germline ends. The CDR3 spans 15 residues. The CDR3 loop reads CASGGDTEFTDTQYF. The CDR3 nucleotides read TGTGCTAGTGGGGGGGACACCGAGTTCACGGATACGCAGTATTTT.

The gene calls are TRBV27 and TRBJ2-3; no reliable D call. Looked up from germline, CDR1 is MNHEY and CDR2 is SMNVEV (reference sequence). Trimming took off 5 bases at V and 2 bases at J, with 26 bases between the two ends. The CDR3 has 19 amino acids. CDR3 sequence reads: CASSPLSSPEPSLTDTQYF. The CDR3 nucleotides read TGTGCCAGCAGTCCGCTTTCCTCCCCCGAACCTAGTCTCACAGATACGCAGTATTTT.

The rearrangement links TRBV19 to TRBJ1-4; 10 bases map to TRBD1. Germline CDR1 is LNHDA and CDR2 is SQIVND (reference sequence). V dropped 8 bases and J dropped 5; count of bases not matched to a gene: 2. This CDR3 is 13 amino acids long. CDR3 sequence: CASGTGENEKLFF. DNA of the CDR3: TGTGCCAGTGGGACAGGGGAGAATGAAAAACTGTTTTTT.

The chain has TRBV9 and TRBJ2-2, with TRBD2 as a possible D gene (5 bases). Trimming stripped 0 bases from V and 4 bases from J, with 10 bases between. This CDR3 contains 15 residues. CDR1 and CDR2 from the germline V gene are SGDLS and YYNGEE. The CDR3 DNA is TGTGCCAGCAGCGTAGGGGCTAGCCGCACCGGGGAGCTGTTTTTT. Translating gives CASSVGASRTGELFF.

The chain uses TRBV11-2 and TRBJ2-7; 13 bases are a match to TRBD2. Germline assignment: CDR1 SGHAT and CDR2 FQNNGV. CDR3 length: 17 amino acids. V gave up 4 bases and J gave up 0 bases; unmatched junction bases: 6. CDR3 residues: CASSWTSGSLSSYEQYF. In nucleotides, the CDR3 is TGTGCCAGCAGCTGGACTAGCGGGAGCCTCAGCTCCTACGAGCAGTACTTC.

The rearrangement joins TRBV5-1 to TRBJ2-1; TRBD1 matches 7 bases. CDR3 size: 15 residues. Unmatched junction bases numbered 9, after V lost 3 bases and J lost 6 bases. Germline CDR1 reads SGHRS; CDR2 reads YFSETQ. CDR3 protein: CASSSGQSPGNEQFF. CDR3 nucleotides: TGCGCCAGCAGCTCGGGACAGTCGCCCGGCAATGAGCAGTTCTTC.

V usage is TRBV5-5 and J usage is TRBJ2-1; perhaps TRBD1 as D (5 bases). The germline V gene encodes CDR1 SGHKS and CDR2 YYEKEE (reference sequence). There are 15 residues in the CDR3. V shed 0 bases and J shed 7 bases, with 14 bases lying between them. The CDR3 coding sequence is TGTGCCAGCAGCTTGGACAGGACCTACAGGAATGAGCAGTTCTTC. It yields the protein CASSLDRTYRNEQFF.

This clone was seen many times. V is TRBV27 and J is TRBJ1-4; D unresolved. Germline CDR1 and CDR2: MNHEY and SMNVEV (reference sequence). The CDR3 sequence is 12 residues long. Trimming shortened V by 5 bases and J by 10 bases, and 11 bases separated the two germline ends. This CDR3 reads CASSQVGGKLFF. The CDR3 bases are TGTGCCAGCAGTCAAGTGGGAGGAAAACTGTTTTTT. Variable domain in full (rest from reference TRBV27 and TRBJ1-4): EAQVTQNPRYLITVTGKKLTVTCSQNMNHEYMSWYRQDPGLGLRQIYYSMNVEVTDKGDVPEGYKVSRKEKRNFPLILESPSPNQTSLYFCASSQVGGKLFFGSGTQLSVL.

This chain connects TRBV7-2 to TRBJ1-2; D remains ambiguous. Germline V gene sequence: CDR1 SGHTA, CDR2 FQGNSA. This CDR3 is 12 amino acids long. The V end was cut by 1 base, the J end by 4 bases, with 4 bases between. CDR3 coding DNA: TGTGCCAGCAGCTTAGGCAGCTATGGCTACACCTTC. Translating it yields CASSLGSYGYTF.

The rearrangement links TRBV5-1 to TRBJ1-1; 7 bases are shared with TRBD1. Germline V gene sequence: CDR1 SGHRS, CDR2 YFSETQ. V gave up 1 base and J gave up 4 bases; unmatched junction bases: 7. This CDR3 comprises 15 residues. The CDR3 here is CASSLIQGVGTEAFF. In DNA form, the CDR3 reads TGCGCCAGCAGCTTGATCCAGGGGGTAGGCACTGAAGCTTTCTTT.

The gene calls are TRBV2 and TRBJ2-1; D not certain. Germline V gene lookup returns CDR1 SNHLY and CDR2 FYNNEI. V was shortened by 4 bases and J by 0 bases, with 13 bases between the two germline ends. CDR3 length equals 16 residues. In DNA form, the CDR3 reads TGTGCCAGCAGTGCGCGACTCACGAGCTCCTACAATGAGCAGTTCTTC. Its protein is CASSARLTSSYNEQFF.

This clone was observed a handful of times. The V gene is TRBV19, the J gene TRBJ2-1; D perhaps matches TRBD2 (6 bases). V was shortened by 2 bases and J by 5 bases, with 10 bases between the two germline ends. This CDR3 region has 14 residues. Germline CDR1 LNHDA, CDR2 SQIVND (reference sequence). The chain's CDR3 is CASSIRGTDNEQFF. For the CDR3, the DNA is TGTGCCAGTAGTATACGCGGGACTGACAATGAGCAGTTCTTC.

This clone appeared once. V usage is TRBV15 and J usage is TRBJ2-3, with a weak D call TRBD1 (7 bases). Trimming left V 5 bases short and J 0 bases short, with 15 bases between. The CDR3 is 16 amino acids. CDR1 and CDR2 (germline): LNHNV, YYDKDF (reference sequence). The CDR3 sequence is CATSLEGAPSTDTQYF. The CDR3 region has the DNA TGTGCCACCAGCTTGGAGGGGGCCCCTAGCACAGATACGCAGTATTTT.

The chain links TRBV5-4 to TRBJ1-1, with TRBD1 matching over 9 bases. This CDR3 is built from 14 residues. J gave up 5 bases and V 6 bases, and 8 bases lay outside the gene matches. The V gene's germline CDR1 is SGHNT and CDR2 YYREEE (reference sequence). This CDR3 reads CASTYRGLRTEAFF. The CDR3 DNA reads TGTGCCAGCACCTACAGGGGGCTGAGGACTGAAGCTTTCTTT.

The J gene is TRBJ1-4, the V gene TRBV6-5; 9 bases are shared with TRBD1. This CDR3 region has 14 residues. V shed 5 bases, J shed 9 bases, and the junction held 7 bases outside the gene matches. CDR1 is MNHEY and CDR2 is SVGAGI in the germline V gene. CDR3 bases: TGTGCCAGCAGTAACCGGGACAGGGACAAAAAACTGTTTTTT. Translated, it gives CASSNRDRDKKLFF.

V is TRBV5-1 and J is TRBJ2-5; 9 bases map to TRBD2. The germline V gene encodes CDR1 SGHRS and CDR2 YFSETQ. The CDR3 extends over 17 amino acids. With V trimmed by 4 bases and J by 1 base, 11 bases remained unmatched. The CDR3: CASSAGSTSGAQETQYF. In nucleotides, the CDR3 is TGCGCCAGCAGCGCGGGGTCGACTAGCGGAGCCCAAGAGACCCAGTACTTC.

The chain recombines TRBV11-2 with TRBJ1-1; D ambiguous. Trimming stripped 4 bases from V and 3 bases from J, with 6 bases between. CDR1 SGHAT and CDR2 FQNNGV come from the germline V gene. The CDR3 has 12 residues. The CDR3 nucleotides read TGTGCCAGCAGCTCAACTTACACTGAAGCTTTCTTT. Its translation is CASSSTYTEAFF.

V and J are TRBV18 and TRBJ1-2; a possible D gene is TRBD1 (5 bases). V shed 2 bases and J shed 4 bases, with 8 bases lying between them. From germline, CDR1 is KGHSH and CDR2 LQKENI. This CDR3 contains 13 residues. The CDR3 region is CASSPDSLYGYTF. The CDR3 bases are TGTGCCAGCTCACCAGACAGCCTCTATGGCTACACCTTC.

This chain links TRBV15 with TRBJ2-1; 14 nucleotides line up with TRBD2. This CDR3 spans 16 amino acids. Germline loops: CDR1 LNHNV, CDR2 YYDKDF (reference sequence). Trimming took 9 bases from V and 5 from J; bases not matched to a gene: 9. This CDR3 reads CATALRGLAGDNEQFF. DNA for the CDR3: TGTGCCACTGCACTAAGGGGACTAGCGGGGGACAATGAGCAGTTCTTC.

The chain carries TRBV10-1 and TRBJ2-5, with 9 bases matching TRBD1. Germline lookup yields CDR1 WNHNN and CDR2 SYGVQD (reference sequence). V lost 6 bases and J lost 4; bases outside the gene matches: 12. This CDR3 is 16 amino acids long. CDR3 sequence reads: CASSRGSDRGSETQYF. Here the CDR3 DNA reads TGCGCCAGCAGCCGGGGCTCGGACAGGGGATCAGAGACCCAGTACTTC.

The chain employs TRBV20-1 and TRBJ2-2; D is undetermined. The ends were cut back, 5 bases at V and 6 bases at J, with 7 bases in the middle. The CDR3 spans 11 residues. Germline V lookup: CDR1 DFQATT, CDR2 SNEGSKA (reference sequence). DNA for the CDR3: TGCAGTGCTCCCTCCGCCGGGGAGCTGTTTTTT. Translation gives CSAPSAGELFF.

This clone has only a few counts. The chain links TRBV19 to TRBJ1-1, with D tentatively TRBD1 (5 bases). CDR3 length: 14 amino acids. Germline CDR1 is LNHDA and CDR2 is SQIVND (reference sequence). Trimming removed 3 bases from V and 1 base from J, with 9 bases in between. CDR3 loop: CASSIRQKNTEAFF. CDR3 DNA sequence: TGTGCCAGTAGTATCCGACAGAAGAACACTGAAGCTTTCTTT.

The CDR3: CASSSGLAGGRRSDTQYF. In DNA, the CDR3 is TGTGCCAGCAGCTCGGGACTAGCGGGAGGTAGGAGATCAGATACGCAGTATTTT. The rearrangement uses TRBV7-9 and TRBJ2-3, with 15 bases fitting TRBD2. V trimming: 4 bases; J trimming: 4 bases; junction bases outside the gene matches: 9. The V gene's germline CDR1 is SEHNR and CDR2 FQNEAQ (reference sequence). The CDR3 is 18 residues long.